This T cell receptor beta chain appears in the sequencing data of a study of blood T cell repertoires in COVID-19. Study-wide context: Whether acute or convalescent, the COVID-19 samples came from the United States, Italy and Spain. T cells, B-cell-depleted T cells, or PBMCs supplied cDNA or gDNA.

Authors' methods: Nucleated cell number was recorded as an estimate derived from reference gene primer amplification. TCRdb's copy holds only in-frame clones and misses some; the assay was immunoSEQ multiplex PCR. For V, J and clone size, that table is used; D and trimming come from the DNA. This table holds approximately 76,000 clones, 85% to 90% found once. Trimming left V 0 bases short and J 2 bases short, with 13 bases between. This CDR3 has 17 residues. Looked up from germline, CDR1 is MNHEY and CDR2 is SVGEGT. This sequence originates from a man older than 75 in a cohort sampled during active COVID-19. The V and J genes are TRBV6-2 or TRBV6-3 and TRBJ2-2, with TRBD2 as a possible D gene (6 bases). The sequenced sample was peripheral blood. This CDR3 reads CASSYSPLGGNTGELFF. CDR3 DNA sequence: TGTGCCAGCAGTTACTCACCGTTGGGGGGTAACACCGGGGAGCTGTTTTTT.